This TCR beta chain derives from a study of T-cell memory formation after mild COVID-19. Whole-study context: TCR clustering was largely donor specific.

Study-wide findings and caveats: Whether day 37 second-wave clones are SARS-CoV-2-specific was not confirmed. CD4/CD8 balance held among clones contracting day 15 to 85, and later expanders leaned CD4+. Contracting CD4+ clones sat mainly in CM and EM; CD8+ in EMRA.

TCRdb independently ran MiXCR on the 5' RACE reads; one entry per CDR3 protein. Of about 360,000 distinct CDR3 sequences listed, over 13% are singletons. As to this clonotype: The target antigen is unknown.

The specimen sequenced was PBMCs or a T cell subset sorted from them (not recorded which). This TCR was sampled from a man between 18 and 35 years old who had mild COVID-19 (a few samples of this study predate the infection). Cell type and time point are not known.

The CDR3 spells CASSSGQLAKNIQYF. Written as DNA, the CDR3 is TGTGCCAGCAGTTCTGGACAACTAGCCAAAAACATTCAGTACTTC. V gene TRBV28 combines with J gene TRBJ2-4; perhaps TRBD1 as D (5 bases). The germline V and J ends were trimmed by 4 bases and 0 bases, with 10 bases remaining between them. Germline V gene data show CDR1 as MDHEN and CDR2 as SYDVKM. The CDR3 has 15 amino acids.